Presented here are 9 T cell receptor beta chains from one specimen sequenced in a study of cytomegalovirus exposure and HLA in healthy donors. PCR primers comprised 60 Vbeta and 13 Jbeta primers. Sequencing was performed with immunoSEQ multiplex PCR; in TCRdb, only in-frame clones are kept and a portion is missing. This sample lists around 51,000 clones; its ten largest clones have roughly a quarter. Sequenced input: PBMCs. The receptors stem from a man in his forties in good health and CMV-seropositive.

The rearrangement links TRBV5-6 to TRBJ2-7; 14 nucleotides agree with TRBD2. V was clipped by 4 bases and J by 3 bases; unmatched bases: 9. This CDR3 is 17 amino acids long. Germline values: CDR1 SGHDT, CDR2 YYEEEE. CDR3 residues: CASSPGLAGAPHYEQYF. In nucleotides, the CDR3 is TGTGCCAGCAGCCCGGGACTAGCGGGGGCCCCCCACTACGAGCAGTACTTC.

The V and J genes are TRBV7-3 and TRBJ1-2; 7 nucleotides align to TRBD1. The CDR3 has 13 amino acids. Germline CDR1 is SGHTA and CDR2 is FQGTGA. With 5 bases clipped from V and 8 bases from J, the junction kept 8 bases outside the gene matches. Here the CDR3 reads CASSQGGRRGYTF. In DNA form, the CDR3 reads TGTGCCAGCAGCCAAGGGGGCCGTCGAGGCTACACCTTC.

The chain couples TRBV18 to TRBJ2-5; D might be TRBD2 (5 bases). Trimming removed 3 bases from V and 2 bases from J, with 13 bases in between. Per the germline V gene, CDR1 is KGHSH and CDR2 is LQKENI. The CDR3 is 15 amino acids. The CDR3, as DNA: TGTGCCAGCTCACCCCGGTCGGGGAGTCAAGAGACCCAGTACTTC. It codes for CASSPRSGSQETQYF. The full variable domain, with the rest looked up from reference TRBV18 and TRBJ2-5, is NAGVMQNPRHLVRRRGQEARLRCSPMKGHSHVYWYRQLPEEGLKFMVYLQKENIIDESGMPKERFSAEFPKEGPSILRIQQVVRGDSAAYFCASSPRSGSQETQYFGPGTRLLVL.

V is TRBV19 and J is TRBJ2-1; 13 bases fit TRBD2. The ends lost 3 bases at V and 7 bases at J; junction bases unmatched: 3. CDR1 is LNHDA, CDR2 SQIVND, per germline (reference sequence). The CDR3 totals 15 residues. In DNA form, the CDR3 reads TGTGCCAGTAGTATTGGACTAGCGGGAGCAAATGAGCAGTTCTTC. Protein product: CASSIGLAGANEQFF.

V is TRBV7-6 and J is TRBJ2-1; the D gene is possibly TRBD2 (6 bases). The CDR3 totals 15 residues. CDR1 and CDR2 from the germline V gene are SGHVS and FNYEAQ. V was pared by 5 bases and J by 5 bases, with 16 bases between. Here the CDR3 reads CASSLVGGSHNEQFF. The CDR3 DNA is TGTGCCAGCAGCCTTGTCGGGGGATCCCACAATGAGCAGTTCTTC.

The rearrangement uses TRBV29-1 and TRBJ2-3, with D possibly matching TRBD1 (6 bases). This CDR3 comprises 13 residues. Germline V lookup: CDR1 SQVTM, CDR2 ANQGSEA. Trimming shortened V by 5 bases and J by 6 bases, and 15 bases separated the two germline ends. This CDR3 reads CSVYDRLEDTQYF. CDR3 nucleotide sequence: TGCAGCGTTTATGACAGGCTCGAGGATACGCAGTATTTT.

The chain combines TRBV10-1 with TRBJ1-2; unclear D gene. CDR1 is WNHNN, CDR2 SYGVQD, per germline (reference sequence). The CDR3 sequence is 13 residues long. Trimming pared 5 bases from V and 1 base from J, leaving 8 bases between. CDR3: CASSMVSNYGYTF. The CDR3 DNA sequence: TGCGCCAGCAGTATGGTCAGTAACTATGGCTACACCTTC.

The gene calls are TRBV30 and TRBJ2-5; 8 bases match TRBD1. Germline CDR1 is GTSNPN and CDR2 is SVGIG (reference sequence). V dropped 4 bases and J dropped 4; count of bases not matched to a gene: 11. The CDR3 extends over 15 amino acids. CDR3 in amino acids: CAWIRRGRRLETQYF. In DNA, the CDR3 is TGTGCCTGGATCCGCAGGGGGCGACGTTTAGAGACCCAGTACTTC.

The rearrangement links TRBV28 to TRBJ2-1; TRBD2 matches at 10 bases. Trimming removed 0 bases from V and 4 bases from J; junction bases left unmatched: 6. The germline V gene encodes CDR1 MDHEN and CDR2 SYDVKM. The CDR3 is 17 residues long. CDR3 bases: TGTGCCAGCAGTTTATGGGGCGGGACTAGCGCGTACAATGAGCAGTTCTTC. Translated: CASSLWGGTSAYNEQFF.